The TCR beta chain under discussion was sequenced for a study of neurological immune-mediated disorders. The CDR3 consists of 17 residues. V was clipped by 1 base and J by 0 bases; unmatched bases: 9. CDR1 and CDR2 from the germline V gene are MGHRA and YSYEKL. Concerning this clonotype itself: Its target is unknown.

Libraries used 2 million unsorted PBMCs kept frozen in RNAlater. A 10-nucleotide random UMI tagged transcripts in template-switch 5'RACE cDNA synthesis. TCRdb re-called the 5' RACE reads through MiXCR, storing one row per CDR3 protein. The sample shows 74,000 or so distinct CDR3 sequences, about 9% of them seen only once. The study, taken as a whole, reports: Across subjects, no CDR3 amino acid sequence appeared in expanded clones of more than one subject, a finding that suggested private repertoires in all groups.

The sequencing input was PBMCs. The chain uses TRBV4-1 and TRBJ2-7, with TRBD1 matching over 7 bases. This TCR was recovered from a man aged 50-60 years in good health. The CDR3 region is CASSQANLGQLSYEQYF. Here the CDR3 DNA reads TGCGCCAGCAGCCAAGCAAATTTGGGACAGCTCTCCTACGAGCAGTACTTC.